One TCR beta chain is described in this entry. This clonotype was seen a few times. What antigen it recognizes has not been identified. Base-call qualities are not available, and no considerably larger clone is one nucleotide away. This sample stems from a study of neurological immune-mediated disorders (dated by TCRdb to between 2017 and 2020). Concerning the study at large: Among the roughly 35 multiple sclerosis patients, approximately 30 had relapsing-remitting MS and 3 had secondary progressive MS. Using UMI-based sequencing, the study compared peripheral blood TCR-beta repertoires from patients with HTLV-I-associated myelopathy (HAM/TSP), patients with multiple sclerosis, and healthy controls. Longitudinal samples, technical triplicates and paired sorted CD4+ and CD8+ T-cell subsets, alongside PBMC samples, were included among the approximately 100 TCR-beta libraries. The cohort was made up of 68 subjects, consisting of some 14 HAM/TSP patients, about 34 multiple sclerosis patients and about 20 healthy controls.

For unsorted PBMC libraries, 2 million PBMCs were used after storage in RNAlater at -80 degrees C until RNA extraction. The multiple sclerosis patients were enrolled in a US clinical protocol that evaluated disease progression with magnetic resonance imaging. Peripheral blood underwent Ficoll-Hypaque density gradient centrifugation to isolate PBMCs, which were then cryopreserved in liquid nitrogen. To synthesize cDNA, template-switch 5'RACE was performed with a primer carrying a 10-nucleotide random unique molecular identifier so that each TCR transcript was tagged. Every sequencing run yielded over 170 million TCR-beta sequences covering 15-18 subjects. The RNeasy kit was used for extraction of total RNA. The KAPA Real-time Library Amplification kit was used to amplify TCR-beta VDJ regions with primers targeting the TCR constant region and the 5'RACE anchor. Sample indexes and Illumina adaptors were added in a first PCR, and a second PCR then increased library yield. After purification with Ampure beads, the TCR product of roughly 650 bp was size-selected on a 2% E-gel SizeSelection system. Before pooling, library quality was checked on a Bioanalyzer, concentration was measured with Qubit, and libraries were quantified with the Kapa Library Quantification kit. Libraries were sequenced paired-end 2 x 150 bp on an Illumina HiSeq 2500. To increase sequence diversity, roughly 23-30% phiX was spiked into each library pool. The published analysis was carried out like this. The quality-filtered reads were processed with the UMI-based MiGEC pipeline, whose error correction step removed more than 75% of the raw TCR sequences. IMGT germline references were used for alignment of VDJ genes, and clonotypes were defined by a unique CDR3 amino acid sequence together with V-J genes. Clonal expansion, Shannon diversity and CDR3 relatedness were evaluated with VDJtools (CalcPairwiseDistances, ClusterSamples), while phylogenetic trees were built in CLCbio workbench. A clone was classed as expanded if it had 8 or more unique UMIs, a cutoff based on coefficient-of-variation modelling across technical triplicates. The public sequencing data were trimmed at Q25 with fastp and processed into clonotypes with MiXCR by TCRdb, which kept only in-frame beta chains. Rows merge per CDR3 protein into single entries with the most common DNA and genes. It is TCRdb's table, rather than the study itself, that gives the V and J calls and clone size. The sample data list about 62,000 distinct CDR3 sequences, and more than 4% of these were observed just once. The ten largest clones take up less than 3.5% of the sample.

V loses 8 bases of germline sequence and J loses 3 bases, and the interval between the two ends is 12 bases. From cysteine to phenylalanine, the CDR3 is 13 amino acids long. The CDR3 DNA has 39 bases and is translated from base 1. The germline V gene supplies CDR1 KGHSH and CDR2 LQKENI. Results and caveats for the whole study, not just this receptor: No identical CDR3 amino acid sequences were shared among expanded clones across subjects, suggesting private TCR-beta repertoires in all groups. The MS cluster was not associated with any clinical or MRI features, and the authors stated that larger cohorts are needed. TCR clonal expansion was highest in HAM/TSP patients and lowest in MS patients, with MS patients falling below even healthy controls. In phylogenetic analysis, the repertoires of 18 of 34 MS patients grouped into a cluster of related CDR3 sequences, which suggests a possible signature at the repertoire level.

The sequence was obtained from a woman in her fifties or sixties with multiple sclerosis. The material sequenced was PBMCs. This chain joins TRBV18 to TRBJ2-3, with the D gene uncertain. The nucleotide sequence reads as follows: TGTGCCAGCGCTCAGCAGGAAACAGATACGCAGTATTTT. Its product reads: CASAQQETDTQYF.